This TCR beta chain was sequenced during a study of molecular identifiers for immune sequencing clone quantification. Via MiXCR, TCRdb re-called the PCR reads, giving one row per CDR3 protein. The sample lists about half a million distinct CDR3 sequences; 20% to 25% were seen once. This clonotype was seen a few times. The target antigen is unknown. The CDR3 has 14 residues. Germline V CDR1 and CDR2: SGHDN, FVKESK. V was clipped by 4 bases and J by 10 bases; unmatched bases: 12. Study-level results: Effector cells had over 99% of their molecules in clones above 20 RNA copies, while naive cells had under 1%.

Material: naive CD8+ T cells from blood, with Jurkat cell RNA spiked in. Sample subset: FACS-sorted CD8+CD4-CCR7+CD45RA+ naive T cells. This sequence was found in a human donor in good health. Some libraries in this study had Jurkat cell RNA spiked in. This chain uses TRBV14 with TRBJ1-1; TRBD1 agrees at 7 bases. Here the CDR3 reads CASSPNRQGPRAFF. In nucleotides, the CDR3 is TGTGCCAGCAGCCCCAACAGACAGGGCCCGAGAGCTTTCTTT.